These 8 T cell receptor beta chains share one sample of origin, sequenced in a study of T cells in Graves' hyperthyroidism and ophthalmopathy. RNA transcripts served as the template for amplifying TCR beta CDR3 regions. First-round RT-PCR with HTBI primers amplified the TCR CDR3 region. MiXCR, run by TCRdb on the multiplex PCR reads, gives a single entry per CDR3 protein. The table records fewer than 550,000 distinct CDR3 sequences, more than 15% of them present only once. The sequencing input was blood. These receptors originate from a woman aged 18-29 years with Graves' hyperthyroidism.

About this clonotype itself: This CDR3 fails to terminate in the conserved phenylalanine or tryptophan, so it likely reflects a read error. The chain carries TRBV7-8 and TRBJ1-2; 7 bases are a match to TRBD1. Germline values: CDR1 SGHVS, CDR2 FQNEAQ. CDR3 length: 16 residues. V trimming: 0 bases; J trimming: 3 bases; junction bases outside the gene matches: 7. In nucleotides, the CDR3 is TGTGCCAGCAGCTTAGCCGCCTCGGGACAGCACTATGGCTACACCCTC. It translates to CASSLAASGQHYGYTL.

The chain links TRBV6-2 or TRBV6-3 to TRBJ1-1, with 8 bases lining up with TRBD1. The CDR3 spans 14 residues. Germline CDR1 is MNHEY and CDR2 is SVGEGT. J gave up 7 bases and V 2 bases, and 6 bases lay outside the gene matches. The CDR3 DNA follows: TGTGCCAGCAGTTACGACAGGGGAATAGGTGAAGCTTTCTTT. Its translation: CASSYDRGIGEAFF.

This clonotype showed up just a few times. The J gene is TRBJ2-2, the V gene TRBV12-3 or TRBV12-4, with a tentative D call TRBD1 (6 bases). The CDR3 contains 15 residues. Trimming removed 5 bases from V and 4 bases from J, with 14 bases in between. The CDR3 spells CASSHRTGPTGELFF. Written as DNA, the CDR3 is TGTGCCAGCAGTCACCGTACAGGGCCCACCGGGGAGCTGTTTTTT.

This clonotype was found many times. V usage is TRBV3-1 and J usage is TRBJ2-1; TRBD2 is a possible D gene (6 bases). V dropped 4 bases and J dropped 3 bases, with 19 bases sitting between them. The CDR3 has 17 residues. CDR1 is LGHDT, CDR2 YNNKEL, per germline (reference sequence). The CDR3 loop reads CASSPGVAGRIYNEQFF. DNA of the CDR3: TGTGCCAGCAGCCCTGGGGTGGCGGGGCGGATCTACAATGAGCAGTTCTTC.

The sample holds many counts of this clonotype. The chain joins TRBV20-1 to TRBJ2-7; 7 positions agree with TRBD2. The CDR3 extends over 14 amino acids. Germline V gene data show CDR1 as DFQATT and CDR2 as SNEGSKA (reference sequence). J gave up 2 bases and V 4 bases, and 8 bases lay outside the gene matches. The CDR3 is CSANKGGSTYEQYF. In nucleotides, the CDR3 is TGCAGTGCTAATAAGGGAGGGTCCACCTACGAGCAGTACTTC.

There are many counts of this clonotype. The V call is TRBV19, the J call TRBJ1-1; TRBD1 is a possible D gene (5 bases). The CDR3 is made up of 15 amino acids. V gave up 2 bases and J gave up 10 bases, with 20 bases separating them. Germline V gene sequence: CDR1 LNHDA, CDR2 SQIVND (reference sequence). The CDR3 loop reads CASSISFQGKGAAFF. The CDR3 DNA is TGTGCCAGTAGTATAAGTTTCCAGGGCAAAGGGGCAGCTTTCTTT.

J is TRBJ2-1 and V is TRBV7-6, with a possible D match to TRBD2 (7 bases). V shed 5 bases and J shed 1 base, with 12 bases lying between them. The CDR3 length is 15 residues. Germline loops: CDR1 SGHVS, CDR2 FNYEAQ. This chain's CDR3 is CASSRGAGSYNEQFF. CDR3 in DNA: TGTGCCAGCAGCCGGGGGGCGGGTTCCTACAATGAGCAGTTCTTC.

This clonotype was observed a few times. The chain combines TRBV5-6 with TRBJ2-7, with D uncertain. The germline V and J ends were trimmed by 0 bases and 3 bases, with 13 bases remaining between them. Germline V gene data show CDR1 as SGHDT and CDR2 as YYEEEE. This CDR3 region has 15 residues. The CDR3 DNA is TGTGCCAGCAGCTTGGAGTGGGCAAACCACTACGAGCAGTACTTC. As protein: CASSLEWANHYEQYF.